Below are 8 T cell receptor beta chains sequenced from a single sample in a study of blood T cell repertoires in COVID-19. Some clones are missing from TCRdb's copy, which holds only in-frame ones; the method was immunoSEQ multiplex PCR. The repertoire consists of roughly 53,000 clones, with around nine tenths occurring once and the leading ten covering about 3.4%. Sequencing was performed on peripheral blood. The source of these receptors is a human donor in a cohort sampled during active COVID-19.

The J gene is TRBJ2-2, the V gene TRBV9; 9 bases agree with TRBD2. In germline, CDR1 is SGDLS, CDR2 YYNGEE. V was clipped by 0 bases and J by 6 bases; unmatched bases: 6. The CDR3 length is 16 residues. The CDR3 here is CASSVVSGSIPGELFF. The CDR3 DNA sequence: TGTGCCAGCAGCGTAGTTAGCGGGAGTATCCCCGGGGAGCTGTTTTTT.

A word on this clone: This specimen includes other DNA sequences encoding the same CDR3. The genes are TRBV6-6 and TRBJ1-1, with D possibly matching TRBD1 (6 bases). The CDR3 is 14 residues long. The V end lost 6 bases, the J end lost 1 base, and 12 bases lay between the germline ends. From germline, CDR1 is MNHNY and CDR2 SVGAGI (reference sequence). In DNA, the CDR3 is TGTGCCAGCAGCCTACAGGGTAGGAACACTGAAGCTTTCTTT. It yields the protein CASSLQGRNTEAFF.

The rearrangement joins TRBV3-1 (or the pseudogene TRBV3-2) to TRBJ2-1; a possible D gene is TRBD2 (5 bases). V dropped 4 bases and J dropped 4 bases, with 14 bases sitting between them. CDR1 LGHDT and CDR2 YNNKEL come from the germline V gene (reference sequence). The length of the CDR3 is 15 residues. CDR3 nucleotide sequence: TGTGCCAGCAGCCTAACTAGAGTTCTTTACAATGAGCAGTTCTTC. It encodes CASSLTRVLYNEQFF.

The chain recombines TRBV28 with TRBJ2-7; D not resolved. V lost 2 bases and J 5 bases, leaving 7 bases between the germline ends. Germline CDR1 MDHEN, CDR2 SYDVKM. The CDR3 has 12 residues. CDR3 sequence reads: CASSLRRNEQYF. CDR3 coding DNA: TGTGCCAGCAGTTTAAGGCGGAACGAGCAGTACTTC.

V usage is TRBV2 and J usage is TRBJ2-5; no reliable D call. V lost 5 bases and J 5 bases, leaving 12 bases between the germline ends. Germline CDR1 SNHLY, CDR2 FYNNEI. CDR3 length: 13 residues. DNA for the CDR3: TGTGCCAGCAGTTTTCGGGTTTTGGAGACCCAGTACTTC. Translated: CASSFRVLETQYF.

V usage is TRBV5-8 and J usage is TRBJ2-3; perhaps TRBD1 as D (6 bases). The germline V and J ends were trimmed by 4 bases and 1 base, with 16 bases remaining between them. The CDR3 is made up of 16 amino acids. The germline V gene encodes CDR1 SGHTS and CDR2 YDEGEE. The CDR3 nucleotides are TGTGCCAGCAGCGTAGGACAGCTCATGGGCACAGATACGCAGTATTTT. This sequence encodes CASSVGQLMGTDTQYF.

The chain is built from TRBV7-3 and TRBJ2-2, with 11 bases that match TRBD1. V shed 0 bases and J 6 bases; nucleotides not matched to a gene: 0. The CDR3 contains 15 residues. Germline loops: CDR1 SGHTA, CDR2 FQGTGA. The DNA of the CDR3 is TGTGCCAGCAGCTTAACGGGACAGGGGGCCGGGGAGCTGTTTTTT. It specifies CASSLTGQGAGELFF. The full variable domain, completed using reference TRBV7-3 and TRBJ2-2, is GAGVSQTPSNKVTEKGKYVELRCDPISGHTALYWYRQSLGQGPEFLIYFQGTGAADDSGLPNDRFFAVRPEGSVSTLKIQRTERGDSAVYLCASSLTGQGAGELFFGEGSRLTVL.

This chain links TRBV28 with TRBJ2-7; a weak D match, TRBD2 (6 bases). This CDR3 contains 12 residues. V was trimmed by 5 bases and J by 4 bases, leaving 9 bases between them. Germline loops: CDR1 MDHEN, CDR2 SYDVKM. CDR3 nucleotide sequence: TGTGCCAGCAGTCCGGCGGGGTACGAGCAGTACTTC. It specifies CASSPAGYEQYF. The full variable domain, completed using reference TRBV28 and TRBJ2-7, is DVKVTQSSRYLVKRTGEKVFLECVQDMDHENMFWYRQDPGLGLRLIYFSYDVKMKEKGDIPEGYSVSREKKERFSLILESASTNQTSMYLCASSPAGYEQYFGPGTRLTVT.